This T cell receptor (beta chain) was observed in a study of T-cell reconstitution after alpha-beta-depleted transplantation in children. A TCRbeta library incorporating unique molecular identifiers was prepared. TCRdb ran MiXCR on the PCR reads and lists one entry per CDR3 protein. The data show 490,000 or so distinct CDR3 sequences, under 15% seen once. The CDR3 runs 18 residues. Germline V gene sequence: CDR1 SGHAT, CDR2 FQDESV (reference sequence). V lost 5 bases, J lost 0 bases, and 10 bases stayed unmatched. J is TRBJ2-5 and V is TRBV11-1, with 12 bases fitting TRBD2. Source: PBMCs from the stem cell graft donor, taken from the stem cell graft. The TCR sequence derives from a human donor who donated a stem cell graft to a child with combined immunodeficiency. In DNA form, the CDR3 reads TGTGCCAGCAGCCGACTGGCTAGCGGGAGGGTGGACCAAGAGACCCAGTACTTC. Translation gives CASSRLASGRVDQETQYF.